The rows below give T cell receptor beta chains drawn from one sample of a study of OX40 agonist ivuxolimab in advanced cancers. Clones were read by immunoSEQ multiplex PCR, and TCRdb kept only the in-frame ones, dropping some. The profile shows more than 15,000 clones, roughly 90% of them singletons. Sample: CD4+ or CD8+ T cells sorted from blood, taken in a trial of the OX40 agonist ivuxolimab. These receptor sequences come from an adult with an advanced solid tumor such as melanoma, head and neck, liver or kidney cancer. CDR3s include the opening cysteine and the closing phenylalanine or tryptophan. Fields, in order: D gene, clone size, J gene, V gene, CDR3 DNA, CDR3 protein. The D gene is left open where the match is weak. Expanded clones get a size class; other rows say once, few or many, or leave the size out.

. . TRBJ1-3 TRBV4-1 TGCGCCAGCAGCCATCCACAGAGCTCTGGAAACACCATATATTTT CASSHPQSSGNTIYF
. . TRBJ1-1 TRBV7-6 TGTGCCAGCAGCCCCGGGGGGGGGCTCACTGAAGCTTTCTTT CASSPGGGLTEAFF
. once TRBJ2-2 TRBV29-1 TGCAGCGTCCGGGACGGAAACACCGGGGAGCTGTTTTTT CSVRDGNTGELFF
. . TRBJ2-7 TRBV11-3 TGTGCCAGCAGCTCAAGACTCGATTACGAGCAGTACTTC CASSSRLDYEQYF
TRBD1 once TRBJ2-7 TRBV6-5 TGTGCCAGCACCAAGACAGGGGGCTTTAACGAGCAGTACTTC CASTKTGGFNEQYF
. . TRBJ1-5 TRBV7-9 TGTGCCAGCAGCTTGGTGGACAGTGTCGCCCATCAGCCCCAGCATTTT CASSLVDSVAHQPQHF
. . TRBJ2-1 TRBV7-6 TGTGCCAGCAGCTTAGCGGGGAGCTCCTACAATGAGCAGTTCTTC CASSLAGSSYNEQFF
TRBD2 . TRBJ2-1 TRBV5-6 TGTGCCAGCAGCGAAGCTAGCGGGGGGGGGAGGCAGTTCTTC CASSEASGGGRQFF
. . TRBJ2-7 TRBV4-2 TGTGCCAGCAGCCAAGAGATTGCAGAAGGGTACGAGCAGTACTTC CASSQEIAEGYEQYF
TRBD1 . TRBJ2-5 TRBV7-8 TGTGCCAGCAGACGTGCCCAGATGGACAGGCCAGGGGAGACCCAGTACTTC CASRRAQMDRPGETQYF
. few TRBJ2-7 TRBV13 TGTGCCAGCAGCTTAGGGGGCGAGTTCCACGAGCAGTACTTC CASSLGGEFHEQYF
. . TRBJ1-6 TRBV29-1 TGCAGCGTTGAACGAGGGAAAAGGGGTAATTCACCCCTCCACTTT CSVERGKRGNSPLHF
. . TRBJ1-4 TRBV7-9 TGTGCCAGCAGCTCCCGACAACAAGGGGCTAATGAAAAACTGTTTTTT CASSSRQQGANEKLFF
. . TRBJ2-2 TRBV6-1 TGTGCCAGCTTCCAGGCCTCGAACACCGGGGAGCTGTTTTTT CASFQASNTGELFF
TRBD1 once TRBJ1-1 TRBV28 TGTGCCAGCTTGGGGCAGGGGGCTGGGACTGAAGCTTTCTTT CASLGQGAGTEAFF
. . TRBJ1-3 TRBV9 TGTGCCAGCAGCGTATCAGGGGCTGCCGGAAACACCATATATTTT CASSVSGAAGNTIYF
TRBD1 . TRBJ2-7 TRBV11-2 TGTGCCAGCAGCCCTGGGGGGACAGGTCACACCTACGAGCAGTACTTC CASSPGGTGHTYEQYF
. few TRBJ2-7 TRBV6-9 TGTGCCAGCAGTTACTCAGGGGACGACGAGCAGTACTTC CASSYSGDDEQYF
. . TRBJ2-7 TRBV7-6 TGTGCCAGCAGCCTAACGGGGGCAGGATCCTACGAGCAGTACTTC CASSLTGAGSYEQYF
. . TRBJ1-1 TRBV5-4 TGTGCCAGCAGCTCTCTTACTATGAACACTGAAGCTTTCTTT CASSSLTMNTEAFF
. . TRBJ1-1 TRBV11-2 TGTGCCAGCAGCCCCCAGATCGAAGCTTTCTTT CASSPQIEAFF
TRBD1 . TRBJ1-1 TRBV5-6 TGTGCCAGCAGCTTTTCGACAGGGGGGAACACTGAAGCTTTCTTT CASSFSTGGNTEAFF
. . TRBJ1-2 TRBV27 TGTGCCAGCAGTCCCGCCGGTGCCCCAATCGACTACACCTTC CASSPAGAPIDYTF
TRBD2 . TRBJ2-3 TRBV4-2 TGTGCCAGCAGCCCTCTAGCGGGGGGGCTGGACACAGATACGCAGTATTTT CASSPLAGGLDTDTQYF
. . TRBJ1-5 TRBV7-8 TGTGCCAGCAGCTTTTGGGGGCTTAGCAATCAGCCCCAGCATTTT CASSFWGLSNQPQHF
. . TRBJ2-7 TRBV21-1 TGTGCCAGCAGCACGGGACAGGGAACGCTGTACTTC CASSTGQGTLYF
TRBD2 few TRBJ2-7 TRBV5-6 TGTGCCAGCAGCTTCGGACTAGCGGACTACGAGCAGTACTTC CASSFGLADYEQYF
TRBD1 . TRBJ1-1 TRBV28 TGTGCCAGCAATTTAGACAGGGCGAACACTGAAGCTTTCTTT CASNLDRANTEAFF
. . TRBJ1-2 TRBV11-2 TGTGCCAGCAGCTTAGGCGGAGCTAACTATGGCTACACCTTC CASSLGGANYGYTF
. . TRBJ1-2 TRBV6-5 TGTGCCAGCAGTTACCCACGGGACGGATCTAACTATGGCTACACCTTC CASSYPRDGSNYGYTF
. . TRBJ2-7 TRBV7-8 TGTGCCAGCAGCTTAGGGGGGGGCTACTCCGAGCAGTACTTC CASSLGGGYSEQYF
. . TRBJ2-1 TRBV27 TGTGCCAGCAGTTTACTTGTCGCGAGCTCCTACAATGAGCAGTTCTTC CASSLLVASSYNEQFF
TRBD1 . TRBJ1-2 TRBV5-6 TGTGCCAGCAGTTTTGGGACAGGGGACTATGGCTACACCTTC CASSFGTGDYGYTF
TRBD2 . TRBJ2-3 TRBV5-6 TGTGCCAGCAGCTTTGGACTAGGGGCAGATACGCAGTATTTT CASSFGLGADTQYF
TRBD1 . TRBJ1-1 TRBV4-1 TGCGCCAGCAGCCAAGTCCTCGACAGGGACACTGAAGCTTTCTTT CASSQVLDRDTEAFF
. . TRBJ2-2 TRBV6-1 TGTGCCAGCAGTGAATATGTCTCTGGGTTACAGTGGTGGAGGGGCACCGGGGAGCTGTTTTTT CASSEYVSGLQWWRGTGELFF
TRBD2 . TRBJ2-1 TRBV13 TGTGCCAGCAGCTTAGGGCGGGGGGTGAATGAGCAGTTCTTC CASSLGRGVNEQFF
. . TRBJ1-5 TRBV4-1 TGCGCCAGCAGCCCGCGACAGGGCAATCAGCCCCAGCATTTT CASSPRQGNQPQHF
TRBD1 . TRBJ1-4 TRBV5-6 TGTGCCAGCAGCTTCGGACAGGGAGATGAAAAACTGTTTTTT CASSFGQGDEKLFF
. once TRBJ1-5 TRBV25-1 TGTGCCAGCCCCAGGGGAAATCAGCCCCAGCATTTT CASPRGNQPQHF
. . TRBJ1-1 TRBV2 TGTGCCAGCAGAGTAAATGATGAAGCTTTCTTT CASRVNDEAFF
. . TRBJ2-5 TRBV7-9 TGTGCCAGCAGCTTAAGCGCGGCGGAGACCCAGTACTTC CASSLSAAETQYF
. . TRBJ1-2 TRBV2 TGTGCCAGCAGTGAATTCGCGAAAGTTTCTAACTATGGCTACACCTTC CASSEFAKVSNYGYTF
TRBD1 . TRBJ1-2 TRBV7-9 TGTGCCAGCAGCGGTCGACAGGGAGGGTTCCTTAACTATGGCTACACCTTC CASSGRQGGFLNYGYTF
. . TRBJ1-1 TRBV7-9 TGTGCCAGCAGCCCCATTCTGGGGATGAACACTGAAGCTTTCTTT CASSPILGMNTEAFF
TRBD1 . TRBJ1-1 TRBV6-4 TGTGCCAGCAGTGCGGGACAGGAGAACATTGAAGCTTTCTTT CASSAGQENIEAFF
. . TRBJ2-3 TRBV5-5 TGTGCCAGCATGACTCCAATAGTGTCTACGTCGACAGATACGCAGTATTTT CASMTPIVSTSTDTQYF
. . TRBJ1-5 TRBV7-9 TGTGCCAGCAGCTTTGCCCAAACGGCGTATAGCAATCAGCCCCAGCATTTT CASSFAQTAYSNQPQHF
. once TRBJ1-5 TRBV28 TGTGCCAGCAGTTTTAGGGGGGGGGACAATCAGCCCCAGCATTTT CASSFRGGDNQPQHF
. . TRBJ2-3 TRBV19 TGTGCCAGTAGTATAGGGACTCCCTCAGATACGCAGTATTTT CASSIGTPSDTQYF
. . TRBJ1-4 TRBV6-1 TGTGCCAGCGGCCGATGGGGGGAGGAAAAACTGTTTTTT CASGRWGEEKLFF
. . TRBJ2-3 TRBV4-1 TGCGCCAGCAGCCATTCCAAGGGGGGATACACAGATACGCAGTATTTT CASSHSKGGYTDTQYF
. . TRBJ2-5 TRBV2 TGTGCCAGCAGTTATCAGGGGTGGGAGACCCAGTACTTC CASSYQGWETQYF